This T cell receptor (beta chain) was identified during a study of HIV-infected children after antiretroviral therapy interruption. A 3' RACE protocol on RNA, with unique molecular identifiers, produced the TCR library. TCRdb independently ran MiXCR on the 3' RACE reads; one entry per CDR3 protein. The sample yields nearly 15,000 distinct CDR3 sequences, about 3.6% seen once. This clonotype has ten or more counts. The V end was cut by 1 base, the J end by 6 bases, with 10 bases between. CDR1 is GTSNPN, CDR2 SVGIG, per germline (reference sequence). This CDR3 has 12 residues. Treatment in this sample: PENTA 11 planned treatment interruption arm or continuous ART arm. Sorting from thawed PBMCs isolated memory CD8+ CD45RO+ CD45RA- T cells.

The chain couples TRBV30 to TRBJ2-7; D unclear. Sequencing was performed on CD45RO+ CD8+ T cells from PBMCs, pooled from several time points, taken from a donor given antiretroviral therapy, either interrupted or continuous. The subset here: memory CD8+ CD45RO+ CD45RA- T cells. The clonotype comes from a pool of human donors with HIV. This CDR3 is CAWSEAEPEQYF. In DNA form, the CDR3 reads TGTGCCTGGAGTGAGGCAGAACCCGAGCAGTACTTC.